The sample holds a few counts of the clone carrying this T cell receptor beta chain. The data are from a study of early T cells in non-severe SARS-CoV-2 infection. In the study overall: Unpaired chains resulted from sequencing bulk RNA of unsorted whole blood.

Unique molecular identifiers (one per individual cDNA molecule) were attached. TCRdb processed the 5' RACE reads anew with MiXCR; each CDR3 protein has one entry. The sample lists 100,000 to 130,000 distinct CDR3 sequences; more than 9.5% were seen once. The CDR3 is 16 residues long. The germline V gene encodes CDR1 SQVTM and CDR2 ANQGSEA. The ends lost 1 base at V and 5 bases at J; junction bases unmatched: 11. The sequenced sample consisted of whole blood. The receptor was isolated from an adult who was a healthcare worker with PCR-confirmed SARS-CoV-2 infection or an uninfected control (not recorded which). The rearrangement joins TRBV29-1 to TRBJ2-5, with TRBD2 identical over 9 bases. The CDR3 sequence: CSVEGALAGFQETQYF. The DNA of the CDR3 is TGCAGCGTTGAAGGGGCTCTAGCGGGATTCCAGGAGACCCAGTACTTC.